This record concerns one T cell receptor beta chain sequence. It lacks a known antigen. Per-nucleotide qualities are absent, and no much larger clonotype sits a single base away. Receptor amplification or capture employed the immunoSEQ multiplex PCR assay. A mixture of 60 forward primers for TCR Vbeta segments and 13 reverse primers for TCR Jbeta segments was used in the multiplex PCR. Amplification of the CDR3 region of rearranged TCR beta genes was performed with a multiplex PCR assay on genomic DNA. Amplified TCR beta libraries were sequenced as 87-base-pair reads on the Illumina HiSeq System. The authors' analysis ran thus. In a later analysis, around 80 million unique TCR beta chains were counted across the roughly 670 repertoires, and roughly 10 million of these chains were shared by at least two donors. A nearest-neighbor algorithm error-corrected the raw reads and collapsed the reads into unique sequences, merging closely related sequences to remove PCR and sequencing errors. CDR3 sequences were aligned to IMGT reference sequences to assign V, D and J gene segments. For a sequence to be retained, a match of at least six nucleotides to both a V gene segment and a J gene segment was required. A rearrangement was called productive if the CDR3 had no stop codons and remained in frame with V and J, and every other rearrangement was called non-productive. CDR3 was defined according to IMGT convention as the region running from the second conserved V-encoded cysteine to the conserved J-encoded phenylalanine. The earlier analysis of roughly 590 of the donors excluded any sequence lacking an unambiguous match to a single V gene segment. In an earlier analysis of approximately 550 of the donors, V segments were called functional above 56.7% productive rearrangements and were called segregating when the between-donor standard deviation exceeded 5%. A statistical classification framework was built for diagnosing cytomegalovirus status from the catalog of TCR beta chain sequences. A later analysis assigned V and J genes by comparing TCR nucleotide sequences with IMGT/GENE-DB human TR gene sequences. A later analysis assigned CDR3 sequences and most-parsimonious VDJ recombination scenarios with the TCRdist pipeline. In a later analysis, each TCR beta chain was defined by its CDR3 amino acid sequence together with its V-gene family, and reads lacking a unique V-gene family were excluded. To address suspected cross-contamination and a sequencing artifact, a later analysis removed several hundred highly shared, low-generation-probability nucleotide sequences. In a later analysis, a clonal expansion index for each public chain was calculated from normalized within-repertoire ranks of inferred template counts. In a later analysis, generation probabilities were computed using a VDJ recombination model fitted to out-of-frame rearrangements, and the results were checked against IGoR. Hypergeometric tests were used in a later analysis to score TCR-TCR, TCR-HLA and TCR-CMV co-occurrence, with a repertoire-size bias correction applied to the TCR pairs. In a later analysis, false discovery rates were estimated by permuting HLA or CMV assignments 20 times. In a later analysis, co-occurring TCRs were grouped using DBSCAN, with TCRdist sequence similarity added in when clustering inside HLA-allele-positive subsets. Repertoires with fewer than 30,000 or more than 120,000 public chains were left out of co-occurrence clustering, as were five repertoires with anomalous nucleotide sharing. TCRdb obtained this table from immuneACCESS and retained in-frame rearrangements with V and J assigned. These tables miss some clones; where compared with another copy, unresolved V genes account for less than half of the shortfall, and the remainder is unexplained. V and J calls and clone size are as listed in that table; D and trimming were resolved from the DNA. The sample profile shows some 200,000 clones; over 75% of them were found once. Approximately 6% of the sample is held by the ten biggest clonotypes.

The entry originates in a study of cytomegalovirus exposure and HLA in healthy donors (dated by TCRdb to about 2017). Background for the entire study: According to an earlier analysis of 587 of the donors, about 179 million T cells yielded some 120 million unique TCR beta sequences and roughly 280 Gb of sequence data. Along with the 666-subject first cohort, a separate validation cohort of over a hundred different subjects was used. The study used immunosequencing to profile the T cell repertoires of 666 subjects and linked those repertoires to cytomegalovirus serostatus. In a later analysis, previously published TCR beta repertoires from several hundred donors were re-analyzed and high-resolution HLA genotyping was added so that TCR occurrence patterns could be studied. The study aimed to test whether signatures of past pathogen exposure could be identified by cataloging public T cell receptors. To predict cytomegalovirus infection status, the study brought together high-throughput TCR immunosequencing, statistical association of individual TCRs with disease status, and machine learning. An earlier analysis of 587 of the donors used high-throughput TCR beta sequencing to judge whether each TCR beta V gene segment behaved as functional or pseudogenic. Alongside the repertoire data, information on donor age, sex, ethnicity and CMV serostatus was compiled. Among around 400 genotyped donors of the cohort, an average of about 240,000 unique TCR beta nucleotide sequences were sequenced per donor, around 20% of them non-productive. Class I and class II HLA loci were covered by the typing at four-digit resolution. Rather than drawing on any new phenotypic data, the later analysis identified candidate immune exposures from TCR beta sequences and the way those sequences occurred across donors. In a later genetic analysis, genome-wide SNP genotypes for about 65% of the roughly 700 donors were used, and that subset was treated as a discovery cohort. About five DR-DQ haplotypes were treated as single units for association and clustering because of strong linkage in the cohort. The number of donors typed differed by locus, with about 629-640 for A, B, C, DRB1 and DQB1, around 500 for DQA1, 600 to 610 for DPA1, and around 430 for DPB1. Approximately 330 gigabases of sequencing data and around 80 million unique TCR sequences made up an early release that covered nearly 650 HLA-typed donors. The genetic ancestry cluster associated with self-reported Caucasian donors included 80% to 90% of the approximately 410 genotyped donors. Every discovery cohort repertoire had been produced on one sequencing platform.

The cohort was made up of under 800 healthy bone marrow donors. At the time of sampling, every cohort member was nominally healthy, though immune exposures that went unrecorded were likely present. The donor tested CMV seropositive, placing the donor among the approximately 290 seropositive members of the cohort. A peripheral blood sample was collected from each donor, and TCR beta sequencing was performed on peripheral blood mononuclear cells. Genomic DNA extraction from the blood cell samples was performed with the Qiagen DNeasy Blood Extraction Kit. The germline V gene (reference sequence) specifies LNHNV as CDR1 and YYDKDF as CDR2. The CDR3 holds 14 amino acids from the cysteine to the phenylalanine. Here the CDR3 DNA is all that survives: 42 bases in frame from base 1. V is clipped by 5 bases and J by 0 bases, and the sequence between their germline boundaries is 11 bases long. The paper's findings and limits, for the study overall: Because the 87-base-pair reads could not distinguish some IMGT-functional V segments, including TRBV6-2 and TRBV6-3, those segments were excluded. In the study, about 150 TCR beta chains were listed as associated with cytomegalovirus. A later analysis found that most CMV-associated TCR beta chains appeared HLA-restricted, with HLA associations seemingly driven largely by CMV exposure. For the cohort, immune exposure information was limited to CMV serostatus. A later genetic analysis associated a missense DCLRE1C variant with V-gene and J-gene trimming of TCR beta chains, and an independent cohort replicated the association. A cluster of highly shared sequence variants was judged likely to represent a technical artifact of the sequencing pipeline. Across donors, most TCR sequences were observed very rarely, whereas some public TCRs were present in many individuals. Linkage disequilibrium might explain the correlated functional status among segregating V segments, but an unknown experimental factor could not be ruled out. Because HLA typing was unavailable for some donors at each locus, only the typed subset was used in association tests. In a later analysis, 16,951 TCR beta sequences were associated with specific HLA alleles at a false discovery rate of 0.05. When HLA alleles, especially DR and DQ, strongly co-occurred, attributing TCR associations to individual alleles was difficult. The classifier was reported to diagnose cytomegalovirus status with high specificity and sensitivity in both the original cohort and the validation cohort. The presence/absence analyses assumed that sequencing depth was roughly uniform across donors, and that assumption may not be true. According to a later genetic analysis, donors in an Asian-associated ancestry cluster had fewer N-insertions in productive TCRs than the approximately 630-donor mean. The authors suggested that the approach could potentially be generalized to other disease states and immunological phenotypes. In a later analysis, HLA-associated TCR beta chains showed more clonal expansion and lower generation probabilities than non-associated chains that were equally common. According to a later analysis, TCR association rates differed among HLA loci, with DRB1 alleles showing the most associated TCRs and HLA-C alleles showing the fewest. Seventeen rarely observed V segments, including chromosome 9 orphons, were excluded from the earlier analysis of approximately 500 of the donors because counts were too low. In a later analysis, several top co-occurrence clusters were reported to appear linked to parvovirus B19, influenza, CMV and Epstein-Barr virus. In an earlier analysis of around 600 of the donors, most TCR beta V segments appeared in productive rearrangements about 87% or about 30% of the time, broadly matching IMGT annotations. A further reported finding was that TCR beta sequences accurately predicted the HLA-A and HLA-B alleles for most subjects in the first cohort. The cohort was sequenced for TCR beta chains only, and without alpha or paired-chain data the features that could be detected were limited. In vitro tests confirmed that a few of the cytomegalovirus-associated TCR beta chains recognize cytomegalovirus antigens.

The TCR comes from a man in his forties in good health and CMV-seropositive. The sequence links TRBV15 to TRBJ2-7; the D gene is perhaps TRBD1, from 6 matching bases. Sample: PBMCs. The sequenced DNA: TGTGCCACCAGCGGTACAGGGAGCTCCTACGAGCAGTACTTC. Translated, this is CATSGTGSSYEQYF.